What follows is one T cell receptor beta chain and its context. Germline V gene data show CDR1 as SEHNR and CDR2 as FQNEAQ (reference sequence). V was shortened by 3 bases and J by 2 bases, with 16 bases between the two germline ends. The CDR3 sequence is 16 residues long. The record originates from a study of cytomegalovirus exposure and HLA in healthy donors. The PCR made use of 60 Vbeta and 13 Jbeta primers. Measured with immunoSEQ multiplex PCR; TCRdb has only the in-frame clones, and not every one. This table has 150,000 to 200,000 clones, about 70% appearing once. This clonotype was sampled from a young woman in good health and CMV-seropositive. The V and J genes are TRBV7-9 and TRBJ1-1; TRBD1 might be the D (5 bases). The sample was PBMCs. In DNA form, the CDR3 reads TGTGCCAGCAGCTTTGACACAGGATTCTCAAACACTGAAGCTTTCTTT. This gives the protein CASSFDTGFSNTEAFF.